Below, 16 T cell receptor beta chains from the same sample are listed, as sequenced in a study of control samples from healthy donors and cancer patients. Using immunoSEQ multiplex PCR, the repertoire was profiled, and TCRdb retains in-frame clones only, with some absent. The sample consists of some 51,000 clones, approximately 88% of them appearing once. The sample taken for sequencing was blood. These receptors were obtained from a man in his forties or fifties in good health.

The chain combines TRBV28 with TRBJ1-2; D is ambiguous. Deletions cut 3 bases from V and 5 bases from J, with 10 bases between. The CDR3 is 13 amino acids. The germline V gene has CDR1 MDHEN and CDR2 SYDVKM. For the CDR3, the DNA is TGTGCCAGCAGTTTTTCCAGCCTGTATGGCTACACCTTC. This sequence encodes CASSFSSLYGYTF.

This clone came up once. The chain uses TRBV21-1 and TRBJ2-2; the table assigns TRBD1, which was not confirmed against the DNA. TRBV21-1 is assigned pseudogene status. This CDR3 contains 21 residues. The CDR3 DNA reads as TGTGCCAGCAGCAAAGAAAGTTCGCGGACAGCCTTCCCCGAGTCCCCCGGGGAGCTGTTTTTT. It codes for CASSKESSRTAFPESPGELFF.

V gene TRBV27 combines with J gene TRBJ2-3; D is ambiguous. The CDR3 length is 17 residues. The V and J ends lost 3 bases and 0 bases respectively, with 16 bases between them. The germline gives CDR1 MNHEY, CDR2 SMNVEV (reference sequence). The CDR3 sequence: CASSFMTMPYSTDTQYF. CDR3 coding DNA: TGTGCCAGCAGTTTTATGACGATGCCCTATAGCACAGATACGCAGTATTTT.

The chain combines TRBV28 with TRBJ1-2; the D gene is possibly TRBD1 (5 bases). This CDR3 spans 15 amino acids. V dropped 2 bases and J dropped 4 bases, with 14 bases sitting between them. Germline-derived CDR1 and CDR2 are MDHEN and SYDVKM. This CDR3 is CASSLPGGDRYGYTF. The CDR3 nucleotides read TGTGCCAGCAGTTTACCCGGGGGAGACCGCTATGGCTACACCTTC.

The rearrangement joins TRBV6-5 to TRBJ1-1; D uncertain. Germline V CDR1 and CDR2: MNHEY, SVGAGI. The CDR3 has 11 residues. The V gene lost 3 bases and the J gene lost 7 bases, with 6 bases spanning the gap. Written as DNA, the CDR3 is TGTGCCAGCAGTTATCGCAGTGAAGCTTTCTTT. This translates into CASSYRSEAFF.

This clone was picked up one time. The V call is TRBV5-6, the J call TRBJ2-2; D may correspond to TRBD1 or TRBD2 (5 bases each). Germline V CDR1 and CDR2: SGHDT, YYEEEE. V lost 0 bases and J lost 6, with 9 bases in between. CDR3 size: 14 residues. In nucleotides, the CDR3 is TGTGCCAGCAGCTTGGTCCTGGGGGCCGGGGAGCTGTTTTTT. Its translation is CASSLVLGAGELFF. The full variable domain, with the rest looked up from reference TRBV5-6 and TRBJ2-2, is DAGVTQSPTHLIKTRGQQVTLRCSPKSGHDTVSWYQQALGQGPQFIFQYYEEEERQRGNFPDRFSGHQFPNYSSELNVNALLLGDSALYLCASSLVLGAGELFFGEGSRLTVL.

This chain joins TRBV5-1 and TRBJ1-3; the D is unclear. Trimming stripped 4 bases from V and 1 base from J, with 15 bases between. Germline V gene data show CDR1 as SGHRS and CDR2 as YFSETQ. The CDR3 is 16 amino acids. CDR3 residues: CASSPSPVPSGNTIYF. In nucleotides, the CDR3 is TGCGCCAGCAGCCCAAGCCCGGTTCCATCTGGAAACACCATATATTTT.

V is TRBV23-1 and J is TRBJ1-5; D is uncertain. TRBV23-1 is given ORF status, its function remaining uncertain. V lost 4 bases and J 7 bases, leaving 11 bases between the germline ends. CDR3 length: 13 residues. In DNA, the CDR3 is TGCGCCAGCAGTCTAAAGGAGGGCCAGCCCCAGCATTTT. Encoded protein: CASSLKEGQPQHF.

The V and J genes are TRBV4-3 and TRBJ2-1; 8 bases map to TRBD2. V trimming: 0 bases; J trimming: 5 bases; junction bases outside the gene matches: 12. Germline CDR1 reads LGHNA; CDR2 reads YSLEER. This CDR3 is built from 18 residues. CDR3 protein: CASSQDSVTSGYNNEQFF. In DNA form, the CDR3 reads TGCGCCAGCAGCCAAGATTCCGTAACTAGCGGTTATAACAATGAGCAGTTCTTC.

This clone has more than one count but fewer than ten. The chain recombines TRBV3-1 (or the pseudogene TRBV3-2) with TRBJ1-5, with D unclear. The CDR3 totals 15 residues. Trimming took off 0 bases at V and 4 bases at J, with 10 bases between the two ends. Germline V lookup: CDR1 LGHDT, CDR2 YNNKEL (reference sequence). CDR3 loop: CASSQDGSGNQPQHF. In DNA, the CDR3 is TGTGCCAGCAGCCAAGATGGGTCGGGGAATCAGCCCCAGCATTTT.

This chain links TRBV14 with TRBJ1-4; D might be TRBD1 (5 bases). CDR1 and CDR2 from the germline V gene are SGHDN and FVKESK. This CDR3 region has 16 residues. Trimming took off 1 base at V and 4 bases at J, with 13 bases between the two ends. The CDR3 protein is CASSQGQGEINEKLFF. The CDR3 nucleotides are TGTGCCAGCAGCCAAGGCCAGGGCGAGATTAATGAAAAACTGTTTTTT.

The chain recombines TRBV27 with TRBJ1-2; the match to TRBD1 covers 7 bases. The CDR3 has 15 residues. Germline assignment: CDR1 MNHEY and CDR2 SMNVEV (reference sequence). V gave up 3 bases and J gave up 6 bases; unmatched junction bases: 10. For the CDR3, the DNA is TGTGCCAGCAGTTTTTCTGGGACAGACCCCGATGGCTACACCTTC. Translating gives CASSFSGTDPDGYTF.

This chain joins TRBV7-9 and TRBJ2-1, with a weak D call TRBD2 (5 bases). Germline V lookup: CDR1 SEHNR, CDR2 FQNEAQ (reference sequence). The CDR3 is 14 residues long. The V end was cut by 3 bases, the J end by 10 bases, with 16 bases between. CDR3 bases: TGTGCCAGCAGCTTTGGAGGTAGCGCGGAGGAGCAGTTCTTC. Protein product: CASSFGGSAEEQFF.

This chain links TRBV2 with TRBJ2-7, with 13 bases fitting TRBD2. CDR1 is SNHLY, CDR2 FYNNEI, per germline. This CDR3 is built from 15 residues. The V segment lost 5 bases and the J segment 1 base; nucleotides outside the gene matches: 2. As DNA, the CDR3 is TGTGCCAGCAGTAGGACTAGCGGGAGTTCCTACGAGCAGTACTTC. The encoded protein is CASSRTSGSSYEQYF.

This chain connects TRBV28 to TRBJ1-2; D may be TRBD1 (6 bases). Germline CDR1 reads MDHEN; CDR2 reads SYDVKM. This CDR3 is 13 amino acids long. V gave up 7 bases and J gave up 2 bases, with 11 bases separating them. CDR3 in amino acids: CASTSGQNYGYTF. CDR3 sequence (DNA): TGTGCCAGCACCTCTGGACAGAACTATGGCTACACCTTC.

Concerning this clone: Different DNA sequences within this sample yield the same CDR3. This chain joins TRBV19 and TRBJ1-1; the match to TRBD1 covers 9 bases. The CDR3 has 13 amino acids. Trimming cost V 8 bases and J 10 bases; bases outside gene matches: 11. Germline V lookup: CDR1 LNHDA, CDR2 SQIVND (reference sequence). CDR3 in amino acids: CASGTQGAVGAFF. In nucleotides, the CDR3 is TGTGCCAGTGGGACACAGGGGGCGGTTGGAGCTTTCTTT.